This T cell receptor beta chain derives from a study of T cell repertoires in cytomegalovirus infection. At the level of the study: Selection of CMV epitopes for the study included recently identified HLA-C-restricted and well-studied HLA-B-restricted ones. Indicated by public TCR beta signatures were CMV infection and matching HLA type. Findings and caveats of the study: HLA-C-restricted CMV-specific TCR beta clonotypes were dominant in the ex vivo response. There were carriers of CMV plus the relevant HLA, and cumulative public TCR beta family frequency identified them.

MiXCR was run by TCRdb on the reads, yielding one entry per CDR3 protein. The sample carries tens of thousands of distinct CDR3 sequences, roughly 20% recorded once. For this clonotype: What it binds is not known.

CDR3 length equals 15 residues. V dropped 5 bases and J dropped 0 bases, with 11 bases sitting between them. Per germline, CDR1 SGHTA and CDR2 FQGNSA. Sequenced material: CD8+ T cells from cultured PBMCs, taken from culture after CMV antigen stimulation. This clonotype was sampled from a human donor in good health (CMV status not recorded). Some clones in this sample may be carry-over from other donors' samples. The genes are TRBV7-2 and TRBJ1-5; D is unresolved. The CDR3 DNA reads as TGTGCCAGCAGCCGTACCGACTATAGCAATCAGCCCCAGCATTTT. Its protein product is CASSRTDYSNQPQHF.